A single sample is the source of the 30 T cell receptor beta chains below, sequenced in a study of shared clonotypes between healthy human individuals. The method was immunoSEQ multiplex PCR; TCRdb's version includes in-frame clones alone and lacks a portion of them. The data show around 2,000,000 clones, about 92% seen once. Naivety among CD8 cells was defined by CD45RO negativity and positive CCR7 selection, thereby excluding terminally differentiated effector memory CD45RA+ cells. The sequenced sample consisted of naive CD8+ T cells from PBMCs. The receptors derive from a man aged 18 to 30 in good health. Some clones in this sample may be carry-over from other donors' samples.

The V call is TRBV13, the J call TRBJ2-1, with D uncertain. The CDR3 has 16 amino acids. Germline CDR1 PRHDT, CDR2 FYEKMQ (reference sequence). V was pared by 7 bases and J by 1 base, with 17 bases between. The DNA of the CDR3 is TGTGCCAGCACTCTCCCCCGCCAGGCTTCCTACAATGAGCAGTTCTTC. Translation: CASTLPRQASYNEQFF.

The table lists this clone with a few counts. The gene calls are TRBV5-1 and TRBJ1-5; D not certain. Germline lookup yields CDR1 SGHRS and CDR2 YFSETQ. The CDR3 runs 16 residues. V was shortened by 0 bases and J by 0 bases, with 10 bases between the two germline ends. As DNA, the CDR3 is TGCGCCAGCAGCTTGGACCAGATCCATAGCAATCAGCCCCAGCATTTT. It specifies CASSLDQIHSNQPQHF.

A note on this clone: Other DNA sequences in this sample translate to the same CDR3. CDR3 nucleotides: TGCAGCGCGAGGGGTACTGAAGCTTTCTTT. It yields the protein CSARGTEAFF. This chain uses TRBV20-1 with TRBJ1-1, with a tentative D call TRBD1 (5 bases). Germline V gene lookup returns CDR1 DFQATT and CDR2 SNEGSKA (reference sequence). The CDR3 contains 10 residues.

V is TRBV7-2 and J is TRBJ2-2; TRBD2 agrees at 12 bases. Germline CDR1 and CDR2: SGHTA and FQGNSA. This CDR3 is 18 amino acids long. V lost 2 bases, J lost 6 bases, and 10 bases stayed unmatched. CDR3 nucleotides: TGTGCCAGCAGCTTAAGGCTAGCGGGAGGGCTATTCTCCGGGGAGCTGTTTTTT. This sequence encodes CASSLRLAGGLFSGELFF.

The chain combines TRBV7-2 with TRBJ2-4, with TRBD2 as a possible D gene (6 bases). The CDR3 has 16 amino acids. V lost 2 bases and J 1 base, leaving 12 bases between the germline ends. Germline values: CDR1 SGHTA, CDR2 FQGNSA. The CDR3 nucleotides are TGTGCCAGCAGCTTACTCCCTGGGGGGGCCAAAAACATTCAGTACTTC. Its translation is CASSLLPGGAKNIQYF.

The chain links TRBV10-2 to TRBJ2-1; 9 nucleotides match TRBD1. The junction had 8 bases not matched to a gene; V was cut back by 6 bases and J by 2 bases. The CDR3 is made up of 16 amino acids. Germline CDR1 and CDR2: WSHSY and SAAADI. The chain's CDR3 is CASSAGTGITYNEQFF. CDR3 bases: TGCGCCAGCAGCGCCGGGACAGGGATTACCTACAATGAGCAGTTCTTC.

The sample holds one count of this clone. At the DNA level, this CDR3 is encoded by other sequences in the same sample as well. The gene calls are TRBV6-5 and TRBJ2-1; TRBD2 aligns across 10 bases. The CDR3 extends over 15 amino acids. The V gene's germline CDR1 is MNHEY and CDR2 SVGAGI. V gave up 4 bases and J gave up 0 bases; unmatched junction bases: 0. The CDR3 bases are TGTGCCAGCAGTTCTAGCGGGAGCTCCTACAATGAGCAGTTCTTC. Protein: CASSSSGSSYNEQFF.

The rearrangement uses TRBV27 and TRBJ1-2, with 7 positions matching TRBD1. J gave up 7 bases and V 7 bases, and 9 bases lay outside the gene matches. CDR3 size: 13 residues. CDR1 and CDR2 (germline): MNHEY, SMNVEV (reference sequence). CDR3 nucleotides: TGTGCCAGCACCCAGGGGGGGGCGTTTGGCTACACCTTC. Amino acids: CASTQGGAFGYTF.

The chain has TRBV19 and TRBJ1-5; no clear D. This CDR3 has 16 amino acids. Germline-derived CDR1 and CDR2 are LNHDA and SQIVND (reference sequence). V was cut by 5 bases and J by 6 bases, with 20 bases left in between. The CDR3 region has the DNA TGTGCCAGTAGTGCCCACCGGGGAGGGTGGGTTCAGCCCCAGCATTTT. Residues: CASSAHRGGWVQPQHF.

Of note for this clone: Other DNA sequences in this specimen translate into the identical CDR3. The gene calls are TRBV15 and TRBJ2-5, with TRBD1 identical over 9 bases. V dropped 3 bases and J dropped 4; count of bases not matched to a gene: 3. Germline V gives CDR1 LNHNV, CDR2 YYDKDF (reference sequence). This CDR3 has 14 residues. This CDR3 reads CATSRDRGRETQYF. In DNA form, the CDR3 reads TGTGCCACCAGCAGGGACAGGGGACGAGAGACCCAGTACTTC.

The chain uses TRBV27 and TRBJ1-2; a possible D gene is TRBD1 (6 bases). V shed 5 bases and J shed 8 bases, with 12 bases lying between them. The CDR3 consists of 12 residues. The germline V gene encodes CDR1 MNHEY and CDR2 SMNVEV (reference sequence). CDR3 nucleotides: TGTGCCAGCAGTACAGGGTTTCAGGGCTACACCTTC. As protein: CASSTGFQGYTF.

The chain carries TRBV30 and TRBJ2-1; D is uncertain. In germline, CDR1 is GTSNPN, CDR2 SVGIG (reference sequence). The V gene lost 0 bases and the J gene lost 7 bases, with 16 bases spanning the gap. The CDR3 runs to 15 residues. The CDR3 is CAWSVRTEAPNEQFF. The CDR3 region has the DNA TGTGCCTGGAGTGTGAGAACAGAGGCCCCAAATGAGCAGTTCTTC.

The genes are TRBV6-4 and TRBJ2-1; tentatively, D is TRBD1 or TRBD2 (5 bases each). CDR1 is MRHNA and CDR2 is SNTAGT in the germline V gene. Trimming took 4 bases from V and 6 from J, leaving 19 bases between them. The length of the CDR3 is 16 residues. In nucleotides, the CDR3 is TGTGCCAGCAGTGTCCGCTGGGGGATCTCGGCCAATGAGCAGTTCTTC. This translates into CASSVRWGISANEQFF.

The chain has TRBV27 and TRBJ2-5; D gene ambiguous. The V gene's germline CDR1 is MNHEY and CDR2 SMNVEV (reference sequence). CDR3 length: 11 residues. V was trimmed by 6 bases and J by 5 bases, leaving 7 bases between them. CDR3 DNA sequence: TGTGCCAGCAGAGGATGGGAGACCCAGTACTTC. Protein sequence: CASRGWETQYF.

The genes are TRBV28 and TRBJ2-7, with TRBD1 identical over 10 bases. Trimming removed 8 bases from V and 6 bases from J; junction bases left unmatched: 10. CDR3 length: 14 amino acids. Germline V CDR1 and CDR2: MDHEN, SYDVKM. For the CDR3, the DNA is TGTGCCAGCGATCGATACCGGACAGGGGGCGAGCAGTACTTC. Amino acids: CASDRYRTGGEQYF.

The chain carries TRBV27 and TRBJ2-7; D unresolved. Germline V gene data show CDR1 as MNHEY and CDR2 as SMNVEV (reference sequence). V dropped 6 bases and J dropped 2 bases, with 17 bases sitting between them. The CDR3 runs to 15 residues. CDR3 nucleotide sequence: TGTGCCAGCAGCCCATCCACTCTCTACACCTACGAGCAGTACTTC. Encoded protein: CASSPSTLYTYEQYF.

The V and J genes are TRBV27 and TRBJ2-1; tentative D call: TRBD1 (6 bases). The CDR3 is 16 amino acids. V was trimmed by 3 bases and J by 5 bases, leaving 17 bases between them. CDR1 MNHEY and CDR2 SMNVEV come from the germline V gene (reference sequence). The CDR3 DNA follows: TGTGCCAGCAGTTTCTCTAAGGGGGAGAGAGACAATGAGCAGTTCTTC. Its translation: CASSFSKGERDNEQFF.

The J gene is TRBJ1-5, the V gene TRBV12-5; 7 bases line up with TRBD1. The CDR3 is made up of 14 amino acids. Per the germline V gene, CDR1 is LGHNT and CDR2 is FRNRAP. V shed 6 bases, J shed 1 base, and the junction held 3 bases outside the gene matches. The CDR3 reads CASGRGESNQPQHF. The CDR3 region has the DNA TGTGCTAGTGGCAGGGGGGAGAGCAATCAGCCCCAGCATTTT.

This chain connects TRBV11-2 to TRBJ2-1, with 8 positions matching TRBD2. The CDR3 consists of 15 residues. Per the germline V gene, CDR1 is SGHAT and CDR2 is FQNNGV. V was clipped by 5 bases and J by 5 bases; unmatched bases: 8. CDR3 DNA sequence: TGTGCCAGCAGCCCAAGGGAGCGGGGGAACAATGAGCAGTTCTTC. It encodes CASSPRERGNNEQFF.

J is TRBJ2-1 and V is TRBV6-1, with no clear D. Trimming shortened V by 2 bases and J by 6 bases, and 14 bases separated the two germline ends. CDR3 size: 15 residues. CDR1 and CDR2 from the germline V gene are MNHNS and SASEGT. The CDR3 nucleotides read TGTGCCAGCAGTGAATTTTTGCATTTTGGCAATGAGCAGTTCTTC. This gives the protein CASSEFLHFGNEQFF.

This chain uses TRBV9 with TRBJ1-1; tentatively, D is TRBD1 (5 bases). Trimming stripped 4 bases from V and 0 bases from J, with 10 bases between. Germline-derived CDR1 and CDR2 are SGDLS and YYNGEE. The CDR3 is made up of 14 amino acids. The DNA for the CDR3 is TGTGCCAGCAGCCGGGACCGATTGAACACTGAAGCTTTCTTT. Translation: CASSRDRLNTEAFF. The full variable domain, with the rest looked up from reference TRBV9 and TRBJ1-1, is DSGVTQTPKHLITATGQRVTLRCSPRSGDLSVYWYQQSLDQGLQFLIQYYNGEERAKGNILERFSAQQFPDLHSELNLSSLELGDSALYFCASSRDRLNTEAFFGQGTRLTVV.

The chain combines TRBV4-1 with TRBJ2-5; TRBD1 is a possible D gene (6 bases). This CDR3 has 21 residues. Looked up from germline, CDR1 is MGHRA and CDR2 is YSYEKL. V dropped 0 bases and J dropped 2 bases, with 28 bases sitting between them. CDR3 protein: CASSQDRGQLGGRRLQETQYF. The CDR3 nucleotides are TGCGCCAGCAGCCAAGACCGAGGGCAACTAGGGGGTCGAAGGTTACAAGAGACCCAGTACTTC.

The CDR3 protein is CASNPISGLDYEQYF. CDR3 nucleotides: TGTGCCAGCAACCCAATATCAGGGTTGGACTACGAGCAGTACTTC. The rearrangement uses TRBV5-8 and TRBJ2-7; tentatively, D is TRBD1 (5 bases). V was clipped by 6 bases and J by 3 bases, with 19 bases between them. From germline, CDR1 is SGHTS and CDR2 YDEGEE. The CDR3 has 15 residues.

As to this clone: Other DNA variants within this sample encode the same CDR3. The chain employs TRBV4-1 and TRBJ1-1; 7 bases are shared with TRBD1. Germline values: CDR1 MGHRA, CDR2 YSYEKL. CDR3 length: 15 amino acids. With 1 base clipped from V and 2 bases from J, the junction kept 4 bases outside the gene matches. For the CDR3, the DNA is TGCGCCAGCAGCCAAGTGGGGACAGCTAACACTGAAGCTTTCTTT. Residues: CASSQVGTANTEAFF.

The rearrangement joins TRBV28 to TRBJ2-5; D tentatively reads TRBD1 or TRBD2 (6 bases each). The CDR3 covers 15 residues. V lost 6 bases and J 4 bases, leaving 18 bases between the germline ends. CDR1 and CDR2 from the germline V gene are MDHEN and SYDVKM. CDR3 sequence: CASRGGLTRIETQYF. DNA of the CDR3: TGTGCCAGCAGGGGGGGCCTTACGAGGATAGAGACCCAGTACTTC.

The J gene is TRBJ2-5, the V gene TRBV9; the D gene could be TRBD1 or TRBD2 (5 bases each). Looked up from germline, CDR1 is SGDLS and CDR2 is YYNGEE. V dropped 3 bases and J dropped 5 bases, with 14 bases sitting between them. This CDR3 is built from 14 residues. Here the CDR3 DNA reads TGTGCCAGCAGCGCCAGGGAACGCGGGGAGACCCAGTACTTC. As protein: CASSARERGETQYF.

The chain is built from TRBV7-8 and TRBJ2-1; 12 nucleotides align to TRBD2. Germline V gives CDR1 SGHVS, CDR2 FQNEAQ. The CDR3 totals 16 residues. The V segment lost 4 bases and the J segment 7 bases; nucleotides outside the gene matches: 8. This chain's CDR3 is CASSWLAGGGRNEQFF. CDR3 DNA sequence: TGTGCCAGCAGCTGGCTAGCGGGAGGGGGTAGGAATGAGCAGTTCTTC.

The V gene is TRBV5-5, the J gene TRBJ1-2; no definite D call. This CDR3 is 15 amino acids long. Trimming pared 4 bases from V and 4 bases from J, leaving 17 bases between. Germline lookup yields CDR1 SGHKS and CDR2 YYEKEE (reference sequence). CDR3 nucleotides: TGTGCCAGCAGCGCGGACTGGCTAGGTGGCTATGGCTACACCTTC. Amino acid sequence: CASSADWLGGYGYTF.

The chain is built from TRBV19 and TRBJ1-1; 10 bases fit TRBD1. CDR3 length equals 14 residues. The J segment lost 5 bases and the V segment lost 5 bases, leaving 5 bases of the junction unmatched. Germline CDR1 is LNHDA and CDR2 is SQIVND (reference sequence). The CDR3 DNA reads TGTGCCAGTAGTCCCGACAGGGGGCGGACTGAAGCTTTCTTT. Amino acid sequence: CASSPDRGRTEAFF.

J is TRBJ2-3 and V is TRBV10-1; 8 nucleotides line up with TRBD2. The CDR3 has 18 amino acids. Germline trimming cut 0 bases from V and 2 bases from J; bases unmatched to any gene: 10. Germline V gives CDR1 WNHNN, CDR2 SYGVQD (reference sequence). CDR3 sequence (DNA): TGCGCCAGCAGTGAGTCCTACCTAGCGGGCCTTGTCACAGATACGCAGTATTTT. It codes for CASSESYLAGLVTDTQYF.